These 17 T cell receptor beta chains came from one sample sequenced in a study of blood T cell repertoires in COVID-19. Using immunoSEQ multiplex PCR, the repertoire was profiled, and TCRdb retains in-frame clones only, with some absent. Seen here are 30,000 to 40,000 clones, 93% observed once, and the top ten hold 5.2%. The specimen was peripheral blood. All receptors derive from a human donor in a cohort sampled during active COVID-19.

This chain uses TRBV7-6 with TRBJ2-7, with a weak D call TRBD2 (5 bases). Trimming removed 6 bases from V and 3 bases from J, with 12 bases in between. The CDR3 contains 13 residues. CDR1 SGHVS and CDR2 FNYEAQ come from the germline V gene. CDR3 region: CASSSHRDYEQYF. CDR3 DNA sequence: TGTGCCAGCAGTTCCCACCGGGACTACGAGCAGTACTTC.

The chain carries TRBV6-7 and TRBJ1-4; D is perhaps TRBD1 (5 bases). TRBV6-7 is an ORF, with its function uncertain. This CDR3 spans 20 amino acids. Trimming stripped 2 bases from V and 0 bases from J, with 22 bases between. DNA of the CDR3: TGTGCCAGCAGTTACATGCCGGGACTCTCCACCGGGGCAACTAATGAAAAACTGTTTTTT. Amino acids: CASSYMPGLSTGATNEKLFF.

V is TRBV11-2 and J is TRBJ2-7; D ambiguous. Trimming shortened V by 0 bases and J by 7 bases, and 10 bases separated the two germline ends. The CDR3 is 13 residues long. Germline CDR1 is SGHAT and CDR2 is FQNNGV. The CDR3 reads CASSLDWAREQYF. CDR3 DNA: TGTGCCAGCAGCTTAGATTGGGCTCGGGAGCAGTACTTC.

The genes are TRBV5-4 and TRBJ2-7; the D gene is possibly TRBD1 (6 bases). Germline assignment: CDR1 SGHNT and CDR2 YYREEE (reference sequence). The CDR3 extends over 11 amino acids. Trimming took off 3 bases at V and 6 bases at J, with 7 bases between the two ends. CDR3 amino acids: CASSSTGEQYF. The CDR3 DNA reads TGTGCCAGCAGCTCGACAGGCGAGCAGTACTTC.

The CDR3 DNA sequence: TGCAGCGTTGTGCCCCTCCTACCCGGGACTTCCTTGTCTGGGCACGAGCAGTACTTC. Its protein is CSVVPLLPGTSLSGHEQYF. The chain joins TRBV29-1 to TRBJ2-7; D may be TRBD2 (6 bases). Germline CDR1 is SQVTM and CDR2 is ANQGSEA. This CDR3 comprises 19 residues. V was trimmed by 4 bases and J by 5 bases, leaving 33 bases between them.

The J gene is TRBJ1-6, the V gene TRBV6-6; D ambiguous. CDR1 and CDR2 from the germline V gene are MNHNY and SVGAGI (reference sequence). CDR3 size: 12 residues. Deletions cut 6 bases from V and 13 bases from J, with 13 bases between. The CDR3 loop reads CASSPQLHPLHF. The CDR3 coding sequence is TGTGCCAGCAGCCCTCAGTTACACCCCCTCCACTTT.

The count of this clone is one. The J gene is TRBJ1-1, the V gene TRBV7-6; TRBD1 agrees at 8 bases. V lost 0 bases to trimming and J lost 5 bases; unmatched junction nucleotides: 8. Looked up from germline, CDR1 is SGHVS and CDR2 is FNYEAQ. The length of the CDR3 is 16 residues. The CDR3 DNA is TGTGCCAGCAGCTTAGCGGGGCAGGGGGCGAGAACTGAAGCTTTCTTT. Translated, it gives CASSLAGQGARTEAFF. Based on the CDR3 plus reference TRBV7-6 and TRBJ1-1, the full variable domain is GAGVSQSPRYKVTKRGQDVALRCDPISGHVSLYWYRQALGQGPEFLTYFNYEAQQDKSGLPNDRFSAERPEGSISTLTIQRTEQRDSAMYRCASSLAGQGARTEAFFGQGTRLTVV.

The rearrangement joins TRBV29-1 to TRBJ2-1, with a possible D match to TRBD2 (5 bases). The germline V and J ends were trimmed by 7 bases and 5 bases, with 12 bases remaining between them. The CDR3 runs to 12 residues. CDR1 and CDR2 (germline): SQVTM, ANQGSEA. Here the CDR3 reads CSAAVEDNEQFF. The CDR3 DNA reads as TGCAGCGCCGCCGTGGAGGACAATGAGCAGTTCTTC.

The J gene is TRBJ2-2, the V gene TRBV9, with D possibly TRBD2 on 6 matching bases. Trimming stripped 3 bases from V and 8 bases from J, with 17 bases between. Germline V gene data show CDR1 as SGDLS and CDR2 as YYNGEE. This CDR3 region has 15 residues. The CDR3 DNA follows: TGTGCCAGCAGCGGTGGACTTACCAGCGGGGGGGAGCTGTTTTTT. This sequence encodes CASSGGLTSGGELFF.

The gene calls are TRBV6-5 and TRBJ1-5; D gene uncertain. The CDR3 loop spans 11 amino acids. Per the germline V gene, CDR1 is MNHEY and CDR2 is SVGAGI. The V and J ends lost 6 bases and 11 bases respectively, with 11 bases between them. The CDR3 loop is CASRGPGSQHF. CDR3 sequence (DNA): TGTGCCAGCAGAGGACCGGGGTCCCAGCATTTT.

The rearrangement links TRBV5-4 to TRBJ1-1; D possibly corresponds to TRBD1 (5 bases). V was trimmed by 2 bases and J by 5 bases, leaving 10 bases between them. Germline CDR1 SGHNT, CDR2 YYREEE (reference sequence). The CDR3 runs to 13 residues. CDR3 bases: TGTGCCAGCAGCTTTAGGGGTGGAACTGAAGCTTTCTTT. This translates into CASSFRGGTEAFF. Together with reference TRBV5-4 and TRBJ1-1, the CDR3 gives the full variable domain: ETGVTQSPTHLIKTRGQQVTLRCSSQSGHNTVSWYQQALGQGPQFIFQYYREEENGRGNFPPRFSGLQFPNYSSELNVNALELDDSALYLCASSFRGGTEAFFGQGTRLTVV.

The genes are TRBV7-9 and TRBJ2-7; D might be TRBD1 (6 bases). The V gene's germline CDR1 is SEHNR and CDR2 FQNEAQ (reference sequence). CDR3 length: 13 residues. The V gene lost 1 base and the J gene lost 3 bases, with 7 bases spanning the gap. The CDR3 sequence: CASSLEGGYEQYF. The CDR3 DNA sequence: TGTGCCAGCAGCTTAGAAGGGGGCTACGAGCAGTACTTC.

The chain recombines TRBV10-3 with TRBJ2-7; unclear D gene. Looked up from germline, CDR1 is ENHRY and CDR2 is SYGVKD. V was cut by 6 bases and J by 0 bases, with 12 bases left in between. The CDR3 contains 14 residues. Written as DNA, the CDR3 is TGTGCCATCAGGGGTGAGGCCGGCTCCTACGAGCAGTACTTC. Translating gives CAIRGEAGSYEQYF.

This chain uses TRBV12-3 or TRBV12-4 with TRBJ2-1; D possibly corresponds to TRBD2 (5 bases). There are 12 residues in the CDR3. The V gene lost 3 bases and the J gene lost 7 bases, with 7 bases spanning the gap. The CDR3 loop reads CASSFSGNEQFF. CDR3 bases: TGTGCCAGCAGTTTTTCGGGGAATGAGCAGTTCTTC.

The chain links TRBV5-4 to TRBJ1-6; possibly TRBD1 for D (5 bases). The CDR3 consists of 17 residues. CDR1 and CDR2 (germline): SGHNT, YYREEE (reference sequence). Trimming removed 4 bases at V and 10 bases at J, with 24 bases between. The CDR3 bases are TGTGCCAGCAGCGCGGGGGGGGTCCCAGGACCGGGCTCACCCCTCCACTTT. It specifies CASSAGGVPGPGSPLHF.

CDR3 DNA: TGTGCCAGCCAAAGGACAGGGAACACTGAAGCTTTCTTT. Its protein product is CASQRTGNTEAFF. This chain uses TRBV30 with TRBJ1-1; 7 bases match TRBD1. Per germline, CDR1 GTSNPN and CDR2 SVGIG (reference sequence). V shed 8 bases and J 1 base; nucleotides not matched to a gene: 7. This CDR3 is built from 13 residues.

V usage is TRBV5-6 and J usage is TRBJ1-2; D ambiguous. CDR1 and CDR2 from the germline V gene are SGHDT and YYEEEE. This CDR3 comprises 15 residues. Trimming removed 4 bases from V and 0 bases from J, with 13 bases in between. CDR3 loop: CASSPPGRSNYGYTF. The CDR3 region has the DNA TGTGCCAGCAGCCCCCCAGGCAGATCTAACTATGGCTACACCTTC.